This TCR beta chain was observed in a study of control samples from healthy donors and cancer patients. Profiled with immunoSEQ multiplex PCR; TCRdb holds only in-frame clones, not every one. The sample shows tens of thousands of clones, 89% of them seen only once. Germline V CDR1 and CDR2: SGHTA, FQGNSA. The CDR3 extends over 14 amino acids. The germline V and J ends were trimmed by 0 bases and 5 bases, with 10 bases remaining between them. In this sample, this clone turned up once. The TCR was taken from a man aged 55 to 70 with colorectal cancer. The V gene is TRBV7-2, the J gene TRBJ2-5; D perhaps matches TRBD2 (6 bases). Specimen: PBMCs. CDR3 loop: CASSLAQRGETQYF. In nucleotides, the CDR3 is TGTGCCAGCAGCTTAGCGCAACGGGGGGAGACCCAGTACTTC.